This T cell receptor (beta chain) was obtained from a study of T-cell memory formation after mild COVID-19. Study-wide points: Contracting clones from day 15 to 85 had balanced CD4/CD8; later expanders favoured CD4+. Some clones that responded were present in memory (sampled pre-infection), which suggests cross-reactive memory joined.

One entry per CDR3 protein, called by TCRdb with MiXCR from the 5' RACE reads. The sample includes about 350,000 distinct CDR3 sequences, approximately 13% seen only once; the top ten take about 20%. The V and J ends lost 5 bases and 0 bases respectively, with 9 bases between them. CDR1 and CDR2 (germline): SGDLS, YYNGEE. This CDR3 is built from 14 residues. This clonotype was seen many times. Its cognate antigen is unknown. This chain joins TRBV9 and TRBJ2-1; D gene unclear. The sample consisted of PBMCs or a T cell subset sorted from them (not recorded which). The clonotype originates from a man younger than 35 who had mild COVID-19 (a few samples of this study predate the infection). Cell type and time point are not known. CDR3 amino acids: CASRPLSSYNEQFF. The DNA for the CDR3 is TGTGCCAGCAGACCCCTGAGCTCCTACAATGAGCAGTTCTTC.